This T cell receptor (beta chain) stems from a study of shared clonotypes between healthy human individuals. This table comes from immunoSEQ multiplex PCR, and its TCRdb copy is limited to in-frame clones, with some not included. Of about 1.1 million clones in the sample, approximately 80% are singletons; the top ten hold around 0.6%. The CDR3 is 15 residues long. V lost 5 bases to trimming and J lost 0 bases, with 11 bases between them. In germline, CDR1 is SGHTA, CDR2 FQGTGA. This TCR was sampled from a man younger than 35 in good health. Some clones in this sample may be carry-over from other donors' samples. Sample: memory CD4+ T cells from PBMCs. Subset denoted: CD45RA-negative fraction. This chain uses TRBV7-3 with TRBJ2-4, with D unresolved. CDR3 amino acids: CASSPRALAKNIQYF. CDR3 sequence (DNA): TGTGCCAGCAGCCCCCGGGCTCTAGCCAAAAACATTCAGTACTTC.